These T cell receptor beta chains were read from a single sample in a study of CD8+ T cells in alopecia areata. The method was immunoSEQ multiplex PCR; TCRdb's version includes in-frame clones alone and lacks a portion of them. The sample gives some 150,000 clones, more than 55% of which show up once; 30% to 45% is in the top ten. The sequencing sample was made of CD8+ T cells sorted from blood. Receptors originate from a human donor in good health. Each CDR3 is given with its conserved first and last residue. Each record gives: V gene, D gene, J gene, clone size, CDR3 DNA, CDR3 protein. A D gene is named only where the DNA matches it firmly. The listing skips clone size in some rows; elsewhere it reads once, few, many or a size class.

TRBV4-1	TRBD2	TRBJ2-3	.	TGCGCCAGCAGTCGGACTAGCGGGACTTCTGATACGCAGTATTTT	CASSRTSGTSDTQYF
TRBV29-1	.	TRBJ2-5	.	TGCAGCGTAGAAACCAGGGAGACCCAGTACTTC	CSVETRETQYF
TRBV7-9	TRBD1	TRBJ1-5	.	TGTGCCAGCAGCTTAGGACAGGGGGCACATCAGCCCCAGCATTTT	CASSLGQGAHQPQHF
TRBV11-2	.	TRBJ2-2	.	TGTGCCAGCAGCCCGGGCGGGGAGCTGTTTTTT	CASSPGGELFF
TRBV11-2	.	TRBJ2-7	.	TGTGCCAGCAGCTTAGATCCGGCGGGACCCTCCTACGAGCAGTACTTC	CASSLDPAGPSYEQYF
TRBV9	TRBD2	TRBJ2-3	.	TGTGCCAGCAGCGTTTTAAGCGGGGGCAACACAGATACGCAGTATTTT	CASSVLSGGNTDTQYF
TRBV27	.	TRBJ1-5	.	TGTGCCAGCGGGTCAAATAGCAATCAGCCCCAGCATTTT	CASGSNSNQPQHF
TRBV25-1	.	TRBJ1-2	.	TGTGCCAGCAGTTTGCTCACGGACACTGGGGGCAATGGCTACACCTTC	CASSLLTDTGGNGYTF
TRBV10-3	.	TRBJ2-3	few	TGTGCCATCAACGAGGGGTTGGATACGCAGTATTTT	CAINEGLDTQYF
TRBV27	.	TRBJ1-5	.	TGTGCCAGCGGGACACACCTAGGCAATCAGCCCCAGCATTTT	CASGTHLGNQPQHF
TRBV7-9	TRBD2	TRBJ2-4	.	TGTGCCAGCGGTCGGAGCGGGAGAGGAAACATTCAGTACTTC	CASGRSGRGNIQYF
TRBV6-5	TRBD1	TRBJ1-1	.	TGTGCCAGCAGTCAGGGGGGCGCGGCCACTGAAGCTTTCTTT	CASSQGGAATEAFF
TRBV7-9	.	TRBJ1-2	once	TGTGCCAGCAGCATCGGGGGTATCGGTGGCTACACCTTC	CASSIGGIGGYTF
TRBV25-1	TRBD2	TRBJ2-3	.	TGTGCCAGCAGTGGACTAGCGGAACTAAATACGCAGTATTTT	CASSGLAELNTQYF
TRBV6-1	.	TRBJ2-1	few	TGTGCCAGCAGTGAATCGGGGCTCTACAATGAGCAGTTCTTC	CASSESGLYNEQFF
TRBV29-1	TRBD1	TRBJ2-7	.	TGCAGCGCCCGCCGGGACAGGGAGTACTTC	CSARRDREYF
TRBV5-1	.	TRBJ1-5	.	TGCGCCAGCAGCTTGGAATGGGGGGGTTGGCCCCAGCATTTT	CASSLEWGGWPQHF
TRBV27	.	TRBJ2-1	.	TGTGCCAGCAGTTTCGGGGGCTTCTACAATGAGCAGTTCTTC	CASSFGGFYNEQFF
TRBV9	.	TRBJ2-3	.	TGTGCCAGCAGCCAAGGGGACAGCACAGATACGCAGTATTTT	CASSQGDSTDTQYF
TRBV9	.	TRBJ2-4	few	TGTGCCAGCAGCGTAAAGGGGGGGACAGACATTCAGTACTTC	CASSVKGGTDIQYF
TRBV5-6	.	TRBJ2-5	few	TGTGCCAGCAGCTTGCGGGCGCCTCAGACCCAGTACTTC	CASSLRAPQTQYF
TRBV9	TRBD2	TRBJ2-3	.	TGTGCCAGCAGCATACCGCCGGGACTAGCGGGAGGGGGCAAAGATACGCAGTATTTT	CASSIPPGLAGGGKDTQYF
TRBV27	.	TRBJ1-5	.	TGTGCCAGCAGTTTTCGGACGGATCAGCCCCAGCATTTT	CASSFRTDQPQHF
TRBV7-8	.	TRBJ2-7	.	TGTGCCAGCAGCGAAACGTTCGGGGAATCCTACGAGCAGTACTTC	CASSETFGESYEQYF
TRBV5-1	.	TRBJ2-7	.	TGCGCCAGCAGCTTGTTGGGGACACCACCCGAGCAGTACTTC	CASSLLGTPPEQYF
TRBV29-1	.	TRBJ2-3	once	TGCAGCGTTGAAGATCCGGGGGCCACAGATACGCAGTATTTT	CSVEDPGATDTQYF
TRBV2	.	TRBJ2-7	.	TGTGCCAGCGTGGACAGCACCTACGAGCAGTACTTC	CASVDSTYEQYF
TRBV29-1	.	TRBJ1-2	few	TGCAGCGTACCGACAGTTGGTGGCTACACCTTC	CSVPTVGGYTF
TRBV6-6	.	TRBJ2-2	.	TGTGCCAGCAGTACAACCGGGGAGCTGTTTTTT	CASSTTGELFF
TRBV30	TRBD1	TRBJ2-2	.	TGTGCCTGGAAGGGCGCGGACAGGGACACCGGGGAGCTGTTTTTT	CAWKGADRDTGELFF
TRBV2	.	TRBJ1-1	.	TGTGCCAGCAGGCAGGGCGAAGCTTTCTTT	CASRQGEAFF
TRBV10-3	.	TRBJ1-2	.	TGTGCCATCAGTGAGTCGTCAGGGATCGGCTATGGCTACACCTTC	CAISESSGIGYGYTF
TRBV11-2	TRBD2	TRBJ2-1	.	TGTGCCAGCAGCTTCAGTAGCGGGGTCGATGAGCAGTTCTTC	CASSFSSGVDEQFF
TRBV15	.	TRBJ1-3	few	TGTGCCACCAGCGGCCATCGAGGGATCCCTGGAAACACCATATATTTT	CATSGHRGIPGNTIYF
TRBV28	.	TRBJ2-5	.	TGTGCCAGCAGCGTAGGGGGGGCGGAAGAGACCCAGTACTTC	CASSVGGAEETQYF
TRBV5-4	.	TRBJ1-2	once	TGTGCCAGCAGCTTGGATGGCCAAAACTATGGCTACACCTTC	CASSLDGQNYGYTF
TRBV29-1	TRBD2	TRBJ2-3	.	TGCAGCGTCCGACTAGCGAACACAGATACGCAGTATTTT	CSVRLANTDTQYF
TRBV7-2	.	TRBJ1-2	.	TGTGCCAGCAGCCCTAGGTCCATGGGTCTGAACTATGGCTACACCTTC	CASSPRSMGLNYGYTF
TRBV6-5	.	TRBJ2-7	.	TGTGCCAGCAGTTACTCGAGTGCAGGGCTGACCTACGAGCAGTACTTC	CASSYSSAGLTYEQYF
TRBV10-3	.	TRBJ1-4	.	TGTGCCATCAGTGAGTACAACGTGCCGGAAAAACTGTTTTTT	CAISEYNVPEKLFF
TRBV6-6	.	TRBJ1-5	once	TGTGCCAGCGCGTTGTACAGAAATAGCAATCAGCCCCAGCATTTT	CASALYRNSNQPQHF
TRBV4-1	.	TRBJ1-1	.	TGCGCCAGCAGCTTGTGGTCGGCCGACACTGAAGCTTTCTTT	CASSLWSADTEAFF
TRBV2	.	TRBJ1-1	once	TGTGCCAGCAGTGGCCCGACGGTGAACACTGAAGCTTTCTTT	CASSGPTVNTEAFF
TRBV7-9	.	TRBJ2-5	few	TGTGCCAGCAGCTTAGCGCTAAGCTCACAAGTGACTAGCCAAGAGACCCAGTACTTC	CASSLALSSQVTSQETQYF
TRBV5-6	.	TRBJ1-5	.	TGTGCCAGCAGCTTAGGTAGCAATCAGCCCCAGCATTTT	CASSLGSNQPQHF
TRBV9	.	TRBJ1-1	.	TGTGCCAGCAGCGTAGCTTCGGGGGTGAACACTGAAGCTTTCTTT	CASSVASGVNTEAFF